What follows are 16 T cell receptor beta chains derived from one specimen sequenced in a study of control samples from healthy donors and cancer patients. Assay used: immunoSEQ multiplex PCR; TCRdb lists only in-frame clones, some missing. In the table there are roughly 130,000 clones, 91% of which are singletons. Sequenced: blood. All receptors derive from a man aged 18 to 30 in good health.

The chain is built from TRBV11-3 and TRBJ2-1; 8 bases align to TRBD2. Germline CDR1 and CDR2: SGHNT and YENEEA. V was clipped by 5 bases and J by 2 bases; unmatched bases: 8. CDR3 length equals 16 residues. CDR3 nucleotides: TGTGCCAGCAGCACCGGCGGGGGGTCGACCTACAATGAGCAGTTCTTC. Its translation: CASSTGGGSTYNEQFF.

This clone was recorded once. The V call is TRBV25-1, the J call TRBJ2-2, with D unclear. The CDR3 has 14 residues. The V gene lost 5 bases and the J gene lost 0 bases, with 7 bases spanning the gap. Germline lookup yields CDR1 MGHDK and CDR2 SYGVNS. CDR3 residues: CASSFSSNTGELFF. The CDR3 nucleotides read TGTGCCAGCAGTTTCAGTTCGAACACCGGGGAGCTGTTTTTT. The full variable domain, completed using reference TRBV25-1 and TRBJ2-2, is EADIYQTPRYLVIGTGKKITLECSQTMGHDKMYWYQQDPGMELHLIHYSYGVNSTEKGDLSSESTVSRIRTEHFPLTLESARPSHTSQYLCASSFSSNTGELFFGEGSRLTVL.

This clone was seen only once. The V call is TRBV10-1, the J call TRBJ1-1; TRBD1 is a possible D gene (5 bases). The germline V and J ends were trimmed by 4 bases and 3 bases, with 9 bases remaining between them. This CDR3 is 13 amino acids long. Germline CDR1 WNHNN, CDR2 SYGVQD (reference sequence). CDR3 nucleotide sequence: TGCGCCAGCAGTGGGGACCGACACACTGAAGCTTTCTTT. The encoded protein is CASSGDRHTEAFF.

The chain links TRBV4-1 to TRBJ2-7; possible D gene TRBD1, 6 bases. The germline V gene encodes CDR1 MGHRA and CDR2 YSYEKL. The CDR3 covers 16 residues. V lost 1 base and J 3 bases, leaving 16 bases between the germline ends. The CDR3 region has the DNA TGCGCCAGCAGCCAAGGCCCCTCCGCGACAGGCTACGAGCAGTACTTC. This gives the protein CASSQGPSATGYEQYF.

In this sample, this clone turned up once. V gene TRBV7-9 combines with J gene TRBJ1-2; D is unclear. The V gene lost 4 bases and the J gene lost 5 bases, with 14 bases spanning the gap. The CDR3 length is 14 residues. The germline CDR1 and CDR2 sequences are SEHNR and FQNEAQ (reference sequence). The CDR3 protein is CASSSDGLGYGYTF. CDR3 in DNA: TGTGCCAGCAGCTCGGACGGGCTTGGATATGGCTACACCTTC.

This clone was observed once. The genes are TRBV30 and TRBJ1-5; D is unclear. The CDR3 loop spans 13 amino acids. Germline values: CDR1 GTSNPN, CDR2 SVGIG (reference sequence). V lost 0 bases and J lost 5, with 8 bases in between. As DNA, the CDR3 is TGTGCCTGGAGTGTAGCAGTTCATCAGCCCCAGCATTTT. This sequence encodes CAWSVAVHQPQHF.

The J gene is TRBJ2-5, the V gene TRBV6-1; 8 nucleotides agree with TRBD2. The germline V gene has CDR1 MNHNS and CDR2 SASEGT. The length of the CDR3 is 16 residues. Trimming at V came to 4 bases and at J to 4 bases, leaving 11 bases not matched to a gene. CDR3 residues: CASSALWRGEGETQYF. Written as DNA, the CDR3 is TGTGCCAGCAGTGCACTGTGGCGGGGGGAGGGAGAGACCCAGTACTTC.

The chain carries TRBV2 and TRBJ2-1, with 9 bases aligning to TRBD1. Looked up from germline, CDR1 is SNHLY and CDR2 is FYNNEI. The junction had 5 bases not matched to a gene; V was cut back by 7 bases and J by 4 bases. This CDR3 spans 14 amino acids. The DNA of the CDR3 is TGTGCCAGCACCGGACAGGGGCCTTACAATGAGCAGTTCTTC. Translation: CASTGQGPYNEQFF.

This clone was seen more than once but under ten times. The chain employs TRBV6-5 and TRBJ2-2; 8 bases are shared with TRBD2. This CDR3 region has 15 residues. CDR1 is MNHEY, CDR2 SVGAGI, per germline. V shed 2 bases, J shed 5 bases, and the junction held 4 bases outside the gene matches. Here the CDR3 reads CASSYALAETGELFF. CDR3 nucleotide sequence: TGTGCCAGCAGTTACGCACTAGCGGAGACCGGGGAGCTGTTTTTT.

This rearrangement joins TRBV5-1 to TRBJ2-1; 9 nucleotides agree with TRBD2. CDR1 is SGHRS and CDR2 is YFSETQ in the germline V gene. After removal of 4 bases from V and 3 bases from J, the junction contained 17 bases not matched to a gene. CDR3 length: 19 residues. In DNA form, the CDR3 reads TGCGCCAGCAGCCACTTGGCGGGGGGGCAGCTCGCCTACTACAATGAGCAGTTCTTC. Translation: CASSHLAGGQLAYYNEQFF. The entire variable domain, with the rest obtained from reference TRBV5-1 and TRBJ2-1, is as follows: KAGVTQTPRYLIKTRGQQVTLSCSPISGHRSVSWYQQTPGQGLQFLFEYFSETQRNKGNFPGRFSGRQFSNSRSEMNVSTLELGDSALYLCASSHLAGGQLAYYNEQFFGPGTRLTVL.

The chain joins TRBV5-1 to TRBJ1-2, with D perhaps TRBD1 (5 bases). The V end lost 6 bases, the J end lost 0 bases, and 15 bases lay between the germline ends. The CDR3 loop spans 15 amino acids. Germline V CDR1 and CDR2: SGHRS, YFSETQ. The chain's CDR3 is CASTTDGGSNYGYTF. In DNA, the CDR3 is TGCGCCAGCACCACGGACGGGGGATCTAACTATGGCTACACCTTC. Full variable domain (rest looked up from reference TRBV5-1 and TRBJ1-2): KAGVTQTPRYLIKTRGQQVTLSCSPISGHRSVSWYQQTPGQGLQFLFEYFSETQRNKGNFPGRFSGRQFSNSRSEMNVSTLELGDSALYLCASTTDGGSNYGYTFGSGTRLTVV.

The V and J genes are TRBV6-5 and TRBJ1-1; D may be TRBD1 (5 bases). Germline V CDR1 and CDR2: MNHEY, SVGAGI. CDR3 length: 13 residues. With 5 bases removed from V and 1 base from J, the gap between germline ends came to 8 bases. The CDR3 DNA sequence: TGTGCCAGCAGTCACAGGCCGAACACTGAAGCTTTCTTT. Translation gives CASSHRPNTEAFF.

The V call is TRBV9, the J call TRBJ2-1; 10 bases align to TRBD2. The V and J ends lost 2 bases and 2 bases, in that order; junction bases with no gene match: 4. The CDR3 sequence is 16 residues long. Germline lookup yields CDR1 SGDLS and CDR2 YYNGEE. CDR3 amino acids: CASSVSGGSAYNEQFF. The CDR3 coding sequence is TGTGCCAGCAGCGTTAGCGGGGGGTCGGCCTACAATGAGCAGTTCTTC.

The chain links TRBV29-1 to TRBJ2-3; D is uncertain. This CDR3 region has 14 residues. Trimming stripped 4 bases from V and 4 bases from J, with 15 bases between. The V gene's germline CDR1 is SQVTM and CDR2 ANQGSEA. CDR3 sequence reads: CSVVVWQVADTQYF. The CDR3 DNA reads TGCAGCGTTGTCGTCTGGCAGGTCGCAGATACGCAGTATTTT.

The V gene is TRBV6-5, the J gene TRBJ1-6, with 8 positions matching TRBD1. The V gene end was trimmed by 5 bases and the J gene end by 7 bases; junction bases not matched to a gene: 7. CDR1 and CDR2 (germline): MNHEY, SVGAGI. This CDR3 has 15 amino acids. CDR3 sequence: CASSLAGGLNSPLHF. The CDR3 nucleotides are TGTGCCAGCAGTCTGGCAGGGGGCCTGAATTCACCCCTCCACTTT.

This clone has a single count. The chain uses TRBV5-4 and TRBJ2-5; 12 nucleotides match TRBD1. The CDR3 runs to 15 residues. Germline V gene sequence: CDR1 SGHNT, CDR2 YYREEE (reference sequence). V was pared by 4 bases and J by 5 bases, with 6 bases of the junction left unmatched. The CDR3 DNA reads TGTGCCAGCAGCCGGGGACAGGGGGCTAGGGAGACCCAGTACTTC. This gives the protein CASSRGQGARETQYF. Together with reference TRBV5-4 and TRBJ2-5, the CDR3 gives the full variable domain: ETGVTQSPTHLIKTRGQQVTLRCSSQSGHNTVSWYQQALGQGPQFIFQYYREEENGRGNFPPRFSGLQFPNYSSELNVNALELDDSALYLCASSRGQGARETQYFGPGTRLLVL.